These 21 T cell receptor beta chains share one sample of origin, sequenced in a study of blood T cell repertoires in COVID-19. TCRdb's table, derived via immunoSEQ multiplex PCR, lists solely in-frame clones and lacks some. This sample has about 190,000 clones, with roughly 84% found just once. The sequenced sample was peripheral blood. The origin of the receptors is a human donor in a cohort sampled during active COVID-19.

DNA for the CDR3: TGTGCCAGCAGTCTGGGACTAGCGGGAGAGACCCAGTACTTC. Protein: CASSLGLAGETQYF. The genes are TRBV28 and TRBJ2-5; 12 bases align to TRBD2. Germline CDR1 MDHEN, CDR2 SYDVKM. This CDR3 is 14 amino acids long. Losses at the gene ends were 5 bases for V and 4 bases for J; bases not matched to a gene: 2.

The rearrangement uses TRBV19 and TRBJ2-7, with D unresolved. V was clipped by 9 bases and J by 4 bases, with 4 bases between them. The CDR3 contains 9 residues. Germline assignment: CDR1 LNHDA and CDR2 SQIVND (reference sequence). The CDR3 bases are TGTGCCAGCTTATACGAGCAGTACGTC. Translation gives CASLYEQYV.

This chain uses TRBV2 with TRBJ2-2; 10 bases are a match to TRBD2. The V gene end was trimmed by 4 bases and the J gene end by 6 bases; junction bases not matched to a gene: 5. CDR1 is SNHLY and CDR2 is FYNNEI in the germline V gene. The CDR3 spans 15 residues. In DNA form, the CDR3 reads TGTGCCAGCAGTGCCCCCAGCGGGAGGGCCGGGGAGCTGTTTTTT. Protein: CASSAPSGRAGELFF. The entire variable domain, with the rest obtained from reference TRBV2 and TRBJ2-2, is as follows: EPEVTQTPSHQVTQMGQEVILRCVPISNHLYFYWYRQILGQKVEFLVSFYNNEISEKSEIFDDQFSVERPDGSNFTLKIRSTKLEDSAMYFCASSAPSGRAGELFFGEGSRLTVL.

The chain has TRBV9 and TRBJ1-1; D is possibly TRBD1 (5 bases). The V gene's germline CDR1 is SGDLS and CDR2 YYNGEE. V was clipped by 0 bases and J by 4 bases, with 10 bases between them. This CDR3 region has 14 residues. CDR3: CASSVAGDGTEAFF. CDR3 coding DNA: TGTGCCAGCAGCGTAGCGGGGGATGGCACTGAAGCTTTCTTT.

The V call is TRBV19, the J call TRBJ1-2; D is unclear. The CDR3 has 13 residues. Trimming pared 6 bases from V and 4 bases from J, leaving 12 bases between. Per germline, CDR1 LNHDA and CDR2 SQIVND (reference sequence). The CDR3 loop reads CASSRSSVYGYTF. The CDR3 DNA reads as TGTGCCAGTAGCCGCTCGAGCGTCTATGGCTACACCTTC.

This chain uses TRBV24-1 with TRBJ2-1; D perhaps matches TRBD2 (5 bases). V dropped 5 bases and J dropped 9 bases, with 19 bases sitting between them. This CDR3 contains 15 residues. Germline V lookup: CDR1 KGHDR, CDR2 SFDVKD. CDR3 sequence: CATSVSGYEGFEQFF. In DNA form, the CDR3 reads TGTGCCACCAGTGTCTCAGGATATGAGGGTTTTGAGCAGTTCTTC.

The chain carries TRBV10-3 and TRBJ2-2; no definite D call. The germline V gene has CDR1 ENHRY and CDR2 SYGVKD. Trimming pared 7 bases from V and 6 bases from J, leaving 12 bases between. This CDR3 has 13 residues. The CDR3 sequence: CAIMSPTAGELFF. The CDR3 DNA follows: TGTGCCATCATGAGTCCCACCGCCGGGGAGCTGTTTTTT.

V usage is TRBV18 and J usage is TRBJ1-3, with 7 nucleotides matching TRBD1. V was clipped by 6 bases and J by 4 bases; unmatched bases: 6. CDR3 length equals 14 residues. Germline V gene lookup returns CDR1 KGHSH and CDR2 LQKENI. The DNA of the CDR3 is TGTGCCAGCTCCCCGGGACAGTGGGGAAACACCATATATTTT. It is translated as CASSPGQWGNTIYF.

The rearrangement joins TRBV4-2 to TRBJ2-2; D gene uncertain. V lost 4 bases to trimming and J lost 6 bases, with 12 bases between them. Germline V gene data show CDR1 as LGHNA and CDR2 as YNFKEQ. CDR3 length equals 14 residues. This chain's CDR3 is CASSPGLIAGELFF. Written as DNA, the CDR3 is TGTGCCAGCAGCCCCGGGTTGATCGCCGGGGAGCTGTTTTTT.

The genes are TRBV28 and TRBJ2-5; TRBD1 might be the D (5 bases). This CDR3 region has 13 residues. Trimming removed 3 bases from V and 5 bases from J, with 10 bases in between. The germline V gene has CDR1 MDHEN and CDR2 SYDVKM. CDR3 coding DNA: TGTGCCAGCAGTTTGGGCAGGGTGGAGACCCAGTACTTC. This translates into CASSLGRVETQYF.

The chain links TRBV25-1 to TRBJ2-2; 9 bases are a match to TRBD2. The trim removed 6 bases at V and 8 bases at J, leaving 7 bases unmatched. The CDR3 is 14 residues long. The germline CDR1 and CDR2 sequences are MGHDK and SYGVNS. The CDR3 DNA reads TGTGCCAGCAGCTTAGCGGGAGTTCCTGGGGAGCTGTTTTTT. This gives the protein CASSLAGVPGELFF.

V is TRBV5-1 and J is TRBJ1-4; possibly TRBD1 for D (5 bases). Germline assignment: CDR1 SGHRS and CDR2 YFSETQ. This CDR3 comprises 14 residues. Trimming took off 0 bases at V and 7 bases at J, with 10 bases between the two ends. CDR3 DNA sequence: TGCGCCAGCAGCTTGGAGCCAGGGTTTGAAAAACTGTTTTTT. Residues: CASSLEPGFEKLFF.

The chain has TRBV5-1 and TRBJ2-5, with 7 bases identical to TRBD2. After removal of 3 bases from V and 4 bases from J, the junction contained 12 bases not matched to a gene. Germline V lookup: CDR1 SGHRS, CDR2 YFSETQ. The CDR3 covers 16 residues. The CDR3 loop is CASSSVFRAGIETQYF. For the CDR3, the DNA is TGCGCCAGCAGCTCCGTCTTTAGAGCGGGGATAGAGACCCAGTACTTC.

CDR3 sequence: CASSQRGDKVYEQYF. The DNA for the CDR3 is TGTGCCAGCAGCCAACGAGGGGACAAGGTGTACGAGCAGTACTTC. This rearrangement joins TRBV14 to TRBJ2-7, with a weak D call TRBD1 (6 bases). V lost 2 bases and J 4 bases, leaving 15 bases between the germline ends. The CDR3 consists of 15 residues. Germline V gene data show CDR1 as SGHDN and CDR2 as FVKESK.

This rearrangement joins TRBV11-2 to TRBJ2-7; 10 bases are a match to TRBD2. V was clipped by 5 bases and J by 1 base; unmatched bases: 17. From germline, CDR1 is SGHAT and CDR2 FQNNGV. CDR3 length equals 19 residues. The CDR3 DNA sequence: TGTGCCAGCAGCCCATGGGCTAGCGGGAGTCATAGGTCGTCCTACGAGCAGTACTTC. Translated, it gives CASSPWASGSHRSSYEQYF. Variable domain in full (rest from reference TRBV11-2 and TRBJ2-7): EAGVAQSPRYKIIEKRQSVAFWCNPISGHATLYWYQQILGQGPKLLIQFQNNGVVDDSQLPKDRFSAERLKGVDSTLKIQPAKLEDSAVYLCASSPWASGSHRSSYEQYFGPGTRLTVT.

This clone came up a few times. The chain recombines TRBV7-3 with TRBJ1-6, with 9 bases identical to TRBD1. V shed 6 bases and J 8 bases; nucleotides not matched to a gene: 8. From germline, CDR1 is SGHTA and CDR2 FQGTGA. This CDR3 region has 15 residues. The CDR3 sequence: CASSPTGGSDSPLHF. The CDR3 DNA reads as TGTGCCAGCAGTCCCACAGGGGGCTCGGATTCACCCCTCCACTTT.

This chain joins TRBV19 and TRBJ2-3, with TRBD2 as a possible D gene (6 bases). Trimming cost V 5 bases and J 3 bases, with 12 bases left between them. CDR3 length: 14 residues. Germline V gives CDR1 LNHDA, CDR2 SQIVND (reference sequence). The CDR3 protein is CASSGGTGTDTQYF. The CDR3 DNA reads TGTGCCAGTAGTGGGGGGACGGGAACAGATACGCAGTATTTT. The full variable domain, with the rest looked up from reference TRBV19 and TRBJ2-3, is DGGITQSPKYLFRKEGQNVTLSCEQNLNHDAMYWYRQDPGQGLRLIYYSQIVNDFQKGDIAEGYSVSREKKESFPLTVTSAQKNPTAFYLCASSGGTGTDTQYFGPGTRLTVL.

Only a few counts were recorded for this clone. The genes are TRBV9 and TRBJ1-6; 7 bases are shared with TRBD1. Unmatched junction bases numbered 0, after V lost 0 bases and J lost 3 bases. The CDR3 spans 15 residues. Germline CDR1 is SGDLS and CDR2 is YYNGEE. The CDR3, as DNA: TGTGCCAGCAGCGTAGGGGACAGCTATAATTCACCCCTCCACTTT. Translating gives CASSVGDSYNSPLHF.

The genes are TRBV30 and TRBJ2-5, with D perhaps matching TRBD2 (6 bases). The CDR3 consists of 13 residues. V was cut by 2 bases and J by 5 bases, with 12 bases left in between. CDR1 is GTSNPN and CDR2 is SVGIG in the germline V gene (reference sequence). The CDR3 sequence is CAWSWAGRETQYF. In DNA, the CDR3 is TGTGCCTGGAGTTGGGCAGGGAGGGAGACCCAGTACTTC.

This chain uses TRBV30 with TRBJ1-2, with a weak D call TRBD1 (6 bases). Germline values: CDR1 GTSNPN, CDR2 SVGIG (reference sequence). This CDR3 has 12 residues. V was trimmed by 2 bases and J by 8 bases, leaving 12 bases between them. The chain's CDR3 is CAWSISGAGYTF. The CDR3 nucleotides read TGTGCCTGGAGTATTTCAGGGGCCGGCTACACCTTC.

This rearrangement joins TRBV27 to TRBJ2-5; 8 nucleotides line up with TRBD1. The CDR3 is 14 residues long. Losses at the gene ends were 3 bases for V and 5 bases for J; bases not matched to a gene: 5. Germline CDR1 MNHEY, CDR2 SMNVEV (reference sequence). This CDR3 reads CASSFTGGQETQYF. The DNA for the CDR3 is TGTGCCAGCAGTTTTACAGGGGGTCAGGAGACCCAGTACTTC.